The source of this TCR beta chain is a study of blood T cell repertoires in COVID-19 (dated by TCRdb to 2019 to 2021). General notes on the study: The collaborator samples originated in the United States, Italy and Spain and spanned the acute and convalescent phases of COVID-19. Samples came from the ongoing ImmuneRACE study (first 160 participants) plus 1,254 subjects from 6 global collaborators. The material from the prospective study consisted of cDNA or gDNA derived from T cells, B-cell-depleted T cells, or PBMCs. Subjects who had been exposed to COVID-19, were actively infected with it, or had recovered from it provided the deeply sampled blood TCRbeta repertoires that made up the dataset. The sample metadata nearly always contained a de-identified subject ID, COVID-19 status, age in years and sex. A freely available public database, intended as a resource for researchers studying the immune response to SARS-CoV-2, is where the repertoires were released. Where available, HLA class I and class II types were obtained from metadata supplied by the sample provider rather than from assay-based typing. The full study reports these points: The quantity of clinical and demographic metadata differed by source and by participant and was supplied without curation.

Details on this clone: Its antigen target is currently unknown. Per-base quality was not reported, and no clone a single base away is much larger than it.

CDR3 length: 13 amino acids, cysteine to phenylalanine. Only CDR3 DNA is held: 39 bases, read in frame from base 1. Based on the germline V gene, the CDR1 and CDR2 sequences are MDHEN and SYDVKM. Ends trimmed: V by 3 bases, J by 2 bases; bases unmatched to a gene: 1. Each collaborating institution followed its own protocols to collect whole blood in K2EDTA tubes. Collaborator samples were shipped for TCRbeta analysis as frozen whole blood, isolated PBMCs, or DNA extracted from either sample type. TCRbeta CDR3 regions were amplified from genomic DNA using the immunoSEQ Assay, a bias-controlled multiplex PCR. The authors processed their data as follows. Within the assay, amplification of reference gene primers was used to estimate how many nucleated cells each sample contained. To quantify the absolute abundance of each unique TCRbeta CDR3 rearrangement, sequence reads were collapsed and filtered. For each sample, productive Simpson clonality was calculated as the square root of Simpson's diversity index over productive rearrangements. In its TCRdb copy, this immuneACCESS table keeps in-frame sequences only and misses some clones. Where compared with another copy, unresolved V genes explain less than half of these, and the others have no known cause. That table furnishes V, J and clone size, whereas the DNA furnished D and trimming. The sample table lists 200,000 to 300,000 clones, over 75% of them with a count of one. The top ten hold approximately 2.3% of the sample.

Sequencing used peripheral blood. The chain joins TRBV28 to TRBJ2-7, and TRBD2 aligns with 7 junction nucleotides. The source is a woman in her fifties or sixties with acute or convalescent COVID-19. The sequence in DNA is TGTGCCAGCAGTTTGACTAGCACCTACGAGCAGTACTTC. It translates as CASSLTSTYEQYF. The entire variable domain, with the stretches around the CDR3 drawn from the reference TRBV28 and TRBJ2-7 proteins, is DVKVTQSSRYLVKRTGEKVFLECVQDMDHENMFWYRQDPGLGLRLIYFSYDVKMKEKGDIPEGYSVSREKKERFSLILESASTNQTSMYLCASSLTSTYEQYFGPGTRLTVT.